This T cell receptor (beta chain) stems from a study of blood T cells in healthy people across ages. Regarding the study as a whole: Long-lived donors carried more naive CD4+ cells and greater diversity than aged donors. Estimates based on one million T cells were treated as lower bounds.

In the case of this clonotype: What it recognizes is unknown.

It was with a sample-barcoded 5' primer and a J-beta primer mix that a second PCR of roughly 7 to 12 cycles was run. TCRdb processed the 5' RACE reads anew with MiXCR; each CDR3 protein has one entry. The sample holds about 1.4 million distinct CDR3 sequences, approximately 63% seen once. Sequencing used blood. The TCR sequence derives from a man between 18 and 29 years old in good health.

This chain's CDR3 is CSAKDRGGYEQYF. The CDR3 DNA reads as TGCAGTGCCAAAGACAGGGGTGGCTACGAGCAGTACTTC. The chain links TRBV20-1 to TRBJ2-4; 8 bases are shared with TRBD1. The J call may be faulty, since TRBJ2-7 better matches the DNA end. The V gene's germline CDR1 is DFQATT and CDR2 SNEGSKA (reference sequence). This CDR3 contains 13 residues.